This TCR beta chain was obtained from a study of T cells in Graves' hyperthyroidism and ophthalmopathy (dated by TCRdb to about 2019). At the level of the whole study: Peripheral blood was sampled at the time of initial diagnosis, prior to any treatment. Following sampling, methimazole starting at 30 mg daily was given to hyperthyroidism patients, and high-dose intravenous methylprednisolone was given to ophthalmopathy patients. In more than five Graves' hyperthyroidism patients, the study also compared T-cell repertoires from thyroid tissue with T-cell repertoires from blood. TCR V-J signatures able to tell the groups apart were searched for in a discovery cohort of approximately 95 patients, of whom over 40 had Graves' ophthalmopathy and around 57 had stable Graves' hyperthyroidism. The 100 discovery patients were randomly split 7:3 into training and test sets. Whether ophthalmopathy could be predicted prospectively was tested in an independent validation cohort made up of under 20 hyperthyroidism patients plus 17 patients who later progressed to ophthalmopathy. The paper reports TCR Vbeta CDR3 sequencing of approximately 140 peripheral blood samples: fewer than 50 ophthalmopathy, fewer than 85 hyperthyroidism and around 17 progressor patients.

From the cysteine up to the phenylalanine, the CDR3 has a length of 15 residues. Kept here is only the CDR3 DNA, which spans 45 bases and is read in frame from base 1. The junction shows trimming of 2 bases on V and 6 bases on J, plus 16 bases between the germline ends. The germline V gene sets CDR1 to MNHEY and CDR2 to SVGEGT. TCR beta CDR3 regions were amplified from RNA transcripts. The first round of RT-PCR for the TCR CDR3 was performed with the HTBI primer set and the Qiagen OneStep RT-PCR kit. Libraries were constructed in a second round of multiplex PCR, after which size selection and purification were carried out. The libraries were sequenced on an Illumina HiSeq2000 using paired-end 100 bp reads. Under the source paper's analysis protocol: SOAPnuke was used to process the raw data, throwing out any read that contained adapters or uncalled bases, had a mean Phred below 15, or lacked an exact constant-primer or identifier match. High-quality paired reads were merged with COPE v1.2.5, and unique nucleotide sequences were defined as clonotypes. MiTCR v1.1 was used to align the clonotypes against IMGT TRBV, TRBD and TRBJ reference segments. The analysis included only V-J combinations with a frequency above 0.0001, which together covered 98% to 99.2% of the repertoires. The TCS score was defined as F50 (clonal expansion) divided by E x V (chaos), with BLOSUM62-based TCRdist calculated between CDR3 peptides within each V-J. Welch's t-statistics and random forest reduced several hundred V-J features to some 14, which were used in a naive Bayes classifier (R e1071). Using fastp at Q25 and MiXCR, TCRdb reprocessed the public reads and kept productive beta chains. Rows with one shared CDR3 protein collapse into an entry with the most common genes and DNA. These V and J calls rely on TCRdb rather than the paper's analysis. The sample has some 620,000 distinct CDR3 sequences on record, 15% to 20% of them singletons. 3.5% to 4% of the sample is in the top ten clones.

This clonotype was observed a few times. Its specific antigen is unknown. It has no much larger one-base neighbor in the sample; base qualities were not kept. Graves' hyperthyroidism was defined as stable when no progression to ophthalmopathy occurred over 18 months of follow-up. Hyperthyroidism patients were newly diagnosed, had a disease duration of under 2 months, and were aged 18 to 65 years. Exclusion was applied to patients with uncontrolled infections, other autoimmune diseases, pregnancy or lactation. Diagnoses were established on the basis of clinical symptoms, serum thyroxine and TRAb, thyroid ultrasound, and orbital computed tomography. Ficoll-Paque density gradient centrifugation was used to isolate PBMCs from about 9 ml of fresh peripheral blood. Total RNA was extracted using Trizol reagent, and RNA quality was assessed on an Agilent 2100 Bioanalyzer. The study at large found these results: Sample size was not statistically predetermined, and investigators were not blinded to group allocation. In validation, progression to ophthalmopathy was predicted by the model with 65% to 71% sensitivity and roughly 76% specificity, a median of 6.5 months before onset. In cross-validation, a model built on a 13 V-J signature told ophthalmopathy apart from stable hyperthyroidism with roughly 87% sensitivity and about 81% specificity, and in testing the same model reached 80%/75%. Most expanded thyroid clonotypes (frequency above 0.001) were also detected in blood, suggesting blood repertoires may reflect thyroid immune responses.

The rearrangement joined TRBV6-2 or TRBV6-3 to TRBJ1-2; TRBD1 is perhaps the D gene, given 6 matching bases. The specimen sequenced was blood. This receptor was identified in a woman aged 25-40 years with Graves' hyperthyroidism. Read as DNA, the sequence is TGTGCCAGCAGTTACCCCAGGGGCAGGAAAGATGGCTACACCTTC. Its protein is CASSYPRGRKDGYTF.